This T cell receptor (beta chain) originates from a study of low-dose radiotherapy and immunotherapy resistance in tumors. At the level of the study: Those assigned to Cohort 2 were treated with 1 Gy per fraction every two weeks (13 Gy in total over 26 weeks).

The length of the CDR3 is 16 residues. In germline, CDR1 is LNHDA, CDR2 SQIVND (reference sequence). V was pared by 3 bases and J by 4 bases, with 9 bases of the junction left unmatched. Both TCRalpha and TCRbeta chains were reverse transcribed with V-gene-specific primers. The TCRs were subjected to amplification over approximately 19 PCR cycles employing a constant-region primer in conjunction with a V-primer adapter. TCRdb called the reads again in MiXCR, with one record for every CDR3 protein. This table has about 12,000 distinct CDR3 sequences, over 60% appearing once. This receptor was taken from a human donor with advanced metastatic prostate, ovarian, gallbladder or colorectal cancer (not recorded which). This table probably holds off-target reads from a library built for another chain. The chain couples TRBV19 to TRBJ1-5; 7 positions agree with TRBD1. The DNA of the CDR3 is TGTGCCAGTAGTATTACCCCGCCAGGGGGTAATCAGCCCCAGCATTTT. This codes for CASSITPPGGNQPQHF.